The 8 T cell receptor beta chains in this list originate from one sample, sequenced in a study of blood T cells in healthy people across ages. Together with a sample-barcoded 5' primer, a J-beta primer mix was included in a second PCR lasting roughly 6 to 12 cycles. TCRdb re-called the 5' RACE reads through MiXCR, storing one row per CDR3 protein. The sample contains approximately 1,000,000 distinct CDR3 sequences, 35% to 45% of which appear only once. Sequenced input: blood. The receptor set was obtained from a man between 18 and 29 years old in good health.

The rearrangement uses TRBV4-2 and TRBJ1-2, with D possibly being TRBD1 (6 bases). Trimming took off 2 bases at V and 5 bases at J, with 12 bases between the two ends. Germline lookup yields CDR1 LGHNA and CDR2 YNFKEQ. The CDR3 is made up of 14 amino acids. The CDR3 nucleotides read TGTGCCAGCAGCCAAACGGGCAGGGGATATGGCTACACCTTC. Its protein product is CASSQTGRGYGYTF.

The sample holds many counts of this clonotype. One end of the junction fails to match germline, which may point to a read error. The V gene is TRBV3-1, the J gene TRBJ2-3; the D is unclear. CDR1 and CDR2 (germline): LGHDT, YNNKEL (reference sequence). This CDR3 comprises 12 residues. CDR3: CASSQHTDTQYF. The CDR3 DNA is TGCGCCAGCAGCCAACACACAGATACGCAGTATTTT.

This clonotype has only a few counts. This sequence joins TRBV29-1 and TRBJ2-3; D may be TRBD1 or TRBD2 (5 bases each). The V gene's germline CDR1 is SQVTM and CDR2 ANQGSEA. With 0 bases removed from V and 6 bases from J, the gap between germline ends came to 19 bases. This CDR3 has 16 amino acids. The chain's CDR3 is CSVEDPRDRRTDTQYF. For the CDR3, the DNA is TGCAGCGTTGAAGACCCCAGGGACCGCCGAACGGATACGCAGTATTTT.

The chain carries TRBV6-6 and TRBJ1-4; D is ambiguous. This CDR3 contains 15 residues. The germline V gene has CDR1 MNHNY and CDR2 SVGAGI (reference sequence). V was pared by 5 bases and J by 0 bases, with 10 bases between. CDR3 DNA: TGTGCCAGCAGTAGAAGCCAAGCAACTAATGAAAAACTGTTTTTT. Its protein product is CASSRSQATNEKLFF.

V usage is TRBV7-2 and J usage is TRBJ1-2; D is perhaps TRBD1 (6 bases). CDR1 and CDR2 from the germline V gene are SGHTA and FQGNSA. This CDR3 is 14 amino acids long. Trimming shortened V by 7 bases and J by 6 bases, and 18 bases separated the two germline ends. The CDR3 here is CASTEVKGDNGYTF. CDR3 sequence (DNA): TGTGCCAGCACCGAAGTCAAGGGGGATAATGGCTACACCTTC. Using reference TRBV7-2 and TRBJ1-2 for the parts outside the CDR3, the full variable domain is GAGVSQSPSNKVTEKGKDVELRCDPISGHTALYWYRQSLGQGLEFLIYFQGNSAPDKSGLPSDRFSAERTGGSVSTLTIQRTQQEDSAVYLCASTEVKGDNGYTFGSGTRLTVV.

This chain uses TRBV7-9 with TRBJ1-2; D is undetermined. Trimming took 5 bases from V and 5 from J, leaving 12 bases between them. Germline CDR1 SEHNR, CDR2 FQNEAQ (reference sequence). The CDR3 is made up of 13 amino acids. CDR3 coding DNA: TGTGCCAGCAGCCCAGATGGGGAGTATGGCTACACCTTC. Its translation: CASSPDGEYGYTF.

J is TRBJ2-1 and V is TRBV12-5, with TRBD2 as a possible D gene (6 bases). V was pared by 1 base and J by 9 bases, with 7 bases between. Germline loops: CDR1 LGHNT, CDR2 FRNRAP. The CDR3 totals 12 residues. The CDR3 region has the DNA TGTGCTAGTGGTTTGGGCGGGACTGAGCAGTTCTTC. It specifies CASGLGGTEQFF.

V gene TRBV20-1 combines with J gene TRBJ1-1, with 7 nucleotides matching TRBD1. V was clipped by 2 bases and J by 1 base; unmatched bases: 13. The CDR3 length is 17 residues. Germline lookup yields CDR1 DFQATT and CDR2 SNEGSKA (reference sequence). For the CDR3, the DNA is TGCAGTGCTAGAAGAGGCGACAGGGCGGCTACGAACACTGAAGCTTTCTTT. This translates into CSARRGDRAATNTEAFF.